The entry below describes one T cell receptor beta chain. The data derive from a study of chronic HIV infection and antiretroviral therapy. The CDR3 spans 14 residues. Germline CDR1 and CDR2: SGHKS and YYEKEE (reference sequence). V was trimmed by 6 bases and J by 6 bases, leaving 17 bases between them. TCRdb re-called the 5' RACE reads through MiXCR, storing one row per CDR3 protein. Of 45,000 to 60,000 distinct CDR3 sequences listed, approximately 19% are singletons. The TCR sequence derives from an adult who had HIV and had not received antiretroviral therapy, or was an uninfected healthy control (not recorded which). The sequencing input was peripheral blood. The chain is built from TRBV5-5 and TRBJ2-3, with a tentative D call TRBD2 (6 bases). Here the CDR3 DNA reads TGTGCCAGCATTTCGTTGGGAGGTCTGGATACGCAGTATTTT. The encoded protein is CASISLGGLDTQYF.